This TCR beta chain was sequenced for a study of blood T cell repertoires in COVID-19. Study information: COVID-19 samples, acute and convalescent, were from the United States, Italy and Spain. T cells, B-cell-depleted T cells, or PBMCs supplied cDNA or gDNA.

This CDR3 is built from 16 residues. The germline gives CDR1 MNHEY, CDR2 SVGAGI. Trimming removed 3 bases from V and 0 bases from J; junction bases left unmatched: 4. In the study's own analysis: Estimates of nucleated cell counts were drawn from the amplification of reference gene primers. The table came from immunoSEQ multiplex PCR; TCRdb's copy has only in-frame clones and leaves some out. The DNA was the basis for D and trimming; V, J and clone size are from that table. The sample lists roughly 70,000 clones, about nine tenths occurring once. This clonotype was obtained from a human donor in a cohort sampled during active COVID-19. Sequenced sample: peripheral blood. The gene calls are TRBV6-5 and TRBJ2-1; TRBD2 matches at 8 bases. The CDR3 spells CASSYRLANSYNEQFF. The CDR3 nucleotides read TGTGCCAGCAGTTATAGACTAGCGAACTCCTACAATGAGCAGTTCTTC.